The clone carrying this TCR beta chain was seen only once. The sample belongs to a study of blood T cell repertoires in COVID-19. About the research overall: Donors in the United States, Italy and Spain gave samples during acute or convalescent COVID-19. PBMCs, B-cell-depleted T cells, or T cells provided the cDNA or gDNA that made up the material.

Method: immunoSEQ multiplex PCR; TCRdb's copy keeps in-frame clones and lacks some. The sample has about 400,000 clones, 80% to 90% seen once; the top ten hold roughly 1.9%. Germline lookup yields CDR1 SGHDT and CDR2 YYEEEE. Between the trimmed V and J ends, which lost 2 bases and 4 bases, there was a span of 15 bases. CDR3 length equals 15 residues. The chain employs TRBV5-6 and TRBJ1-2; a weak D match, TRBD1 (5 bases). Sequenced material: PBMCs or T cells enriched from blood (not recorded which). The sequence was obtained from a man aged 35 to 55 in a cohort exposed to, infected with or recovered from COVID-19 (not recorded which). The CDR3 DNA reads TGTGCCAGCAGCTTACGACAGACTTTATTCTATGGCTACACCTTC. This encodes CASSLRQTLFYGYTF.